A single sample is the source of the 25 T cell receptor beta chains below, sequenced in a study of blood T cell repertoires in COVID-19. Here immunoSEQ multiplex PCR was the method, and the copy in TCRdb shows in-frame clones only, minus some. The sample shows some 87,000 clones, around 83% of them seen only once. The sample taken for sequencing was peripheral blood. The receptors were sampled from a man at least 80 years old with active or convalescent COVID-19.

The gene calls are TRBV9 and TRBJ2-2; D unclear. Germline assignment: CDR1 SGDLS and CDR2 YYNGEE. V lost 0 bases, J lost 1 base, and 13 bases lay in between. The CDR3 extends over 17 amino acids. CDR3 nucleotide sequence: TGTGCCAGCAGCGTAGTGGCAGAGACACAGAACACCGGGGAGCTGTTTTTT. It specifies CASSVVAETQNTGELFF. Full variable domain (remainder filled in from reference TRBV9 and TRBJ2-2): DSGVTQTPKHLITATGQRVTLRCSPRSGDLSVYWYQQSLDQGLQFLIQYYNGEERAKGNILERFSAQQFPDLHSELNLSSLELGDSALYFCASSVVAETQNTGELFFGEGSRLTVL.

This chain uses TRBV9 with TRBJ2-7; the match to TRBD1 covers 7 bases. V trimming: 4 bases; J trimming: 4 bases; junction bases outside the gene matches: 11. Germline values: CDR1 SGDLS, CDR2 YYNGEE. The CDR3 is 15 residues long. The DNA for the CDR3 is TGTGCCAGCAGCTTCGGACAGGCGACGATATACGAGCAGTACTTC. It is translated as CASSFGQATIYEQYF. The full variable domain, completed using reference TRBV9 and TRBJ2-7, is DSGVTQTPKHLITATGQRVTLRCSPRSGDLSVYWYQQSLDQGLQFLIQYYNGEERAKGNILERFSAQQFPDLHSELNLSSLELGDSALYFCASSFGQATIYEQYFGPGTRLTVT.

CDR3 in DNA: TGCGCCAGCAGCTTGGATGGTCTAGCGGGAGGGCCGGTGTACTTC. Residues: CASSLDGLAGGPVYF. The chain combines TRBV5-1 with TRBJ2-7; 12 bases are a match to TRBD2. The trim removed 0 bases at V and 12 bases at J, leaving 10 bases unmatched. This CDR3 has 15 residues. Per germline, CDR1 SGHRS and CDR2 YFSETQ.

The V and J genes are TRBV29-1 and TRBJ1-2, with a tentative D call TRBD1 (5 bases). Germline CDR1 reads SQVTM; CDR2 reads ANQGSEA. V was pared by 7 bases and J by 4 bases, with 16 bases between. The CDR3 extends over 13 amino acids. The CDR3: CSAKTQEPYGYTF. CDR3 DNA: TGCAGCGCAAAAACACAGGAGCCCTATGGCTACACCTTC.

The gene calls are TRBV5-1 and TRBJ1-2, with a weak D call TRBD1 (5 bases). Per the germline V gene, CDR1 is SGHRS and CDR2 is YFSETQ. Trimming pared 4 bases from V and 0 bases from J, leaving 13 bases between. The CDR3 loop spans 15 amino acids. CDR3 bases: TGCGCCAGCAGCACCGGACATGCCACTAACTATGGCTACACCTTC. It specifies CASSTGHATNYGYTF.

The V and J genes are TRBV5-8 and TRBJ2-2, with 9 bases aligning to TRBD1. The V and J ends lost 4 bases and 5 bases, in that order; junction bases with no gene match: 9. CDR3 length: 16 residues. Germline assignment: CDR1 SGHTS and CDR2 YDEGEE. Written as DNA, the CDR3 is TGTGCCAGCAGCCCGAACTGGGGACAGGGAACCGGGGAGCTGTTTTTT. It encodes CASSPNWGQGTGELFF.

CDR3 loop: CASSPNRGTNYGYTF. CDR3 sequence (DNA): TGCGCCAGCAGCCCAAACCGGGGGACTAACTATGGCTACACCTTC. The V and J genes are TRBV4-1 and TRBJ1-2; a possible D gene is TRBD1 (5 bases). Trimming took 4 bases from V and 0 from J, leaving 12 bases between them. The V gene's germline CDR1 is MGHRA and CDR2 YSYEKL. The CDR3 has 15 residues.

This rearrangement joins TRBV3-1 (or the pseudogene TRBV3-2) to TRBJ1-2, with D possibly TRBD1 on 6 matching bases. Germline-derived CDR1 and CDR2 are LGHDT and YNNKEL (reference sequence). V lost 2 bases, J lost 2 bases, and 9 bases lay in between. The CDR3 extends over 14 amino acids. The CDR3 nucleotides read TGTGCCAGCAGCCAATTTCAGGGGAACTATGGCTACACCTTC. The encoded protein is CASSQFQGNYGYTF.

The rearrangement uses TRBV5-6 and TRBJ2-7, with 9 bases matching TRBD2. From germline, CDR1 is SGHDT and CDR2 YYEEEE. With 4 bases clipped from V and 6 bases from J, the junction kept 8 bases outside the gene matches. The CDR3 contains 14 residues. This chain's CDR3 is CASSPIAGVGEQYF. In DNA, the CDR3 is TGTGCCAGCAGCCCTATAGCGGGAGTCGGCGAGCAGTACTTC.

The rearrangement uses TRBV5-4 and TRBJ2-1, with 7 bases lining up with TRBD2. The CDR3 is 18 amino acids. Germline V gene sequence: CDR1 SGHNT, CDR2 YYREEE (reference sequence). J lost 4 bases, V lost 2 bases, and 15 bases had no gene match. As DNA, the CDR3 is TGTGCCAGCAGCTTCGACTTGTGGACTAGACAAAAGTACAATGAGCAGTTCTTC. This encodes CASSFDLWTRQKYNEQFF.

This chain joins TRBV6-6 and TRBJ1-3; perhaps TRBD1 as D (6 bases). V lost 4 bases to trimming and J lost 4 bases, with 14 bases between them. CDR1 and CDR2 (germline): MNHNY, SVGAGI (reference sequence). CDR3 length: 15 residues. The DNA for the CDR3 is TGTGCCAGCAGTTCTCGCAGGGGTACAGGAAACACCATATATTTT. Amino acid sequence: CASSSRRGTGNTIYF.

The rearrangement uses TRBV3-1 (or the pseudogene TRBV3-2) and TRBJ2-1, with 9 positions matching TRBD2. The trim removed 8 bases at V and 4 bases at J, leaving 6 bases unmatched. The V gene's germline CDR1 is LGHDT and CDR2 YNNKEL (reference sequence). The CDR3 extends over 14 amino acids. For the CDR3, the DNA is TGTGCCAGCGGTGGACTAGCGAGGTACAATGAGCAGTTCTTC. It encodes CASGGLARYNEQFF.

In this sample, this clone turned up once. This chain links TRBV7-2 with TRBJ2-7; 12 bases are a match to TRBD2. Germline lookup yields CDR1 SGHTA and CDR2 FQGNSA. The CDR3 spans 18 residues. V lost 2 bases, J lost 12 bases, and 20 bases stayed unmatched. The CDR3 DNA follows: TGTGCCAGCAGCTTATCCCCCAGTTCGGTGACTAGCGGGAGAGGGATGTACTTC. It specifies CASSLSPSSVTSGRGMYF.

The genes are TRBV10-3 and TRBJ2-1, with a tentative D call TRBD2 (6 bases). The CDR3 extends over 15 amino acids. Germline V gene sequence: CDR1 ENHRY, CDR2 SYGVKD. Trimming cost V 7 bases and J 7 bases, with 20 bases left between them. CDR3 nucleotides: TGTGCCATCAAGTTAGACGGGGGTTGGGGAAATGAGCAGTTCTTC. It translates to CAIKLDGGWGNEQFF.

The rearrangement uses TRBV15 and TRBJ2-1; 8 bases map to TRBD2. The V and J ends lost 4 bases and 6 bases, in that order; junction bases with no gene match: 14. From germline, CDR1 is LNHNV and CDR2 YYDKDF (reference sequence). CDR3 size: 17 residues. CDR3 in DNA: TGTGCCACCAGCACCAGACTTCCCGGGACTAGTAGCAATGAGCAGTTCTTC. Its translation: CATSTRLPGTSSNEQFF.

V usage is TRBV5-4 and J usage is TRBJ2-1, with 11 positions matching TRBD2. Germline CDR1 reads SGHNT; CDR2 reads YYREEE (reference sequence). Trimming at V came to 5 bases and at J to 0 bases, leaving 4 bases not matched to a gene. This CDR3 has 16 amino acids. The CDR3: CASRAGLADSYNEQFF. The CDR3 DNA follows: TGTGCCAGCAGGGCGGGACTAGCGGACTCCTACAATGAGCAGTTCTTC.

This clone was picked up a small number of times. The chain's CDR3 is CASSFVDQGYSNQPQHF. CDR3 nucleotides: TGTGCCAGCAGCTTTGTGGATCAGGGTTATAGCAATCAGCCCCAGCATTTT. The chain uses TRBV12-1 and TRBJ1-5; no check of the table's D call, TRBD1, against the DNA was made. TRBV12-1 has pseudogene status. CDR3 size: 17 residues.

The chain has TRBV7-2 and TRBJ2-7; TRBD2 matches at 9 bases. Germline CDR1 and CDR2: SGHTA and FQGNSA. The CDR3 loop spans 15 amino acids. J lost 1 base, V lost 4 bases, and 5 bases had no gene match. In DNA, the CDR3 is TGTGCCAGCAGCTCTCACCTAGCGGGGTCCTACGAGCAGTACTTC. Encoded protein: CASSSHLAGSYEQYF.

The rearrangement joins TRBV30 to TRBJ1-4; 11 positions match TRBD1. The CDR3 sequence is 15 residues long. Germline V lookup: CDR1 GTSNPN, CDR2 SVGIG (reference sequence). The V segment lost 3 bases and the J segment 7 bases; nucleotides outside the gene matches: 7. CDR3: CAWRPGQGGIEKLFF. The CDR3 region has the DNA TGTGCCTGGAGGCCGGGACAGGGGGGAATTGAAAAACTGTTTTTT.

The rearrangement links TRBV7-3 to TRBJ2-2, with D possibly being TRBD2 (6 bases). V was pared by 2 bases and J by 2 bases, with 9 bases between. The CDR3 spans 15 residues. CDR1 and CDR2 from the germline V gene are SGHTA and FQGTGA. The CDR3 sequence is CASSLGGVNTGELFF. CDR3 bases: TGTGCCAGCAGCTTAGGCGGGGTTAACACCGGGGAGCTGTTTTTT.

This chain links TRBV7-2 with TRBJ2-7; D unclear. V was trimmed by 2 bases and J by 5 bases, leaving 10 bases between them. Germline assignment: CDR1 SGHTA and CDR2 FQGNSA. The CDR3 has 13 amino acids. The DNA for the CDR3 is TGTGCCAGCAGCTTAACCCGGTTGAACGAGCAGTACTTC. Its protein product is CASSLTRLNEQYF.

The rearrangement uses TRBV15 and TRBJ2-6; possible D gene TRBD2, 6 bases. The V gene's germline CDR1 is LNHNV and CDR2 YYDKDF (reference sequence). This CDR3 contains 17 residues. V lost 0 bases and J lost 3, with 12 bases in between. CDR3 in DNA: TGTGCCACCAGCAGAGATCTGGGGGGTCATGGGGCCAACGTCCTGACTTTC. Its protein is CATSRDLGGHGANVLTF.

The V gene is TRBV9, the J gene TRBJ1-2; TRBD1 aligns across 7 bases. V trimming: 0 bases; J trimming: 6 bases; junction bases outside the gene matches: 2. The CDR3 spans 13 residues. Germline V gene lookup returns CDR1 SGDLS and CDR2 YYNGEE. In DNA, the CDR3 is TGTGCCAGCAGCGTAGACAGGGGTGATGGCTACACCTTC. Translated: CASSVDRGDGYTF.

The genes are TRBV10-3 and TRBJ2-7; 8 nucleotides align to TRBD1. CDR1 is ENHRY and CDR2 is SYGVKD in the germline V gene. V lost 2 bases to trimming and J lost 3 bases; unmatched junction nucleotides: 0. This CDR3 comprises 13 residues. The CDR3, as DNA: TGTGCCATCAGTGAGGGACAGGGCTACGAGCAGTACTTC. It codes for CAISEGQGYEQYF.

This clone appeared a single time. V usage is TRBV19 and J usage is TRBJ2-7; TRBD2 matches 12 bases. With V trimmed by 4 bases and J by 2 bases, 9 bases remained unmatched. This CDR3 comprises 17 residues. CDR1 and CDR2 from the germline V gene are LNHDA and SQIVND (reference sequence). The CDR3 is CASSRIPGTSGPYEQYF. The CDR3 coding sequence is TGTGCCAGTAGTAGAATCCCGGGGACTAGCGGGCCCTACGAGCAGTACTTC.